This is a list of T cell receptor beta chains from one sample in a study of T cell repertoires in cytomegalovirus infection. What these receptors recognize is not known. From the reads, TCRdb called clonotypes with MiXCR, one entry per CDR3 protein. The sample carries under 350,000 distinct CDR3 sequences, about 20% recorded once. This specimen consisted of cultured PBMCs, obtained from culture after CMV antigen stimulation. Every receptor here comes from a human donor in good health (CMV status not recorded). Some clones in this sample may be carry-over from other donors' samples. Both conserved end residues are part of each CDR3. Each record gives: D gene, V gene, J gene, clone size, CDR3 DNA, CDR3 protein. A D gene is named only where the DNA matches it firmly. Only some rows state a clone size, as once, few, many or a class for expanded clones.

d_call: NA; v_call: TRBV6-2/TRBV6-3; j_call: TRBJ2-1; clone_size: NA; cdr3_nt: TGTGCCAGCAGGGGACACTGGATGGACTTTTCCCCTAGACTCGCCTACAATGAGCAGTTCTTC; cdr3_aa: CASRGHWMDFSPRLAYNEQFF
d_call: NA; v_call: TRBV7-2; j_call: TRBJ2-2; clone_size: many; cdr3_nt: TGTGCCAGCAGCCAGAGTCCGGTCACCGGGGAGCTGTTTTTT; cdr3_aa: CASSQSPVTGELFF
d_call: NA; v_call: TRBV6-1; j_call: TRBJ1-1; clone_size: many; cdr3_nt: TGTGCCAGCAGTCCTCAGGGGCCAGGGCGGGCTTTCTTT; cdr3_aa: CASSPQGPGRAFF
d_call: TRBD2; v_call: TRBV4-1; j_call: TRBJ2-6; clone_size: NA; cdr3_nt: TGCGCCAGCAGCCAAATCCCAGTGGGGGCGACTAGCGGGAGGGCCGCTGGGGCCAACGTCCTGACTTTC; cdr3_aa: CASSQIPVGATSGRAAGANVLTF
d_call: TRBD1; v_call: TRBV12-3/TRBV12-4; j_call: TRBJ1-5; clone_size: NA; cdr3_nt: TGTGCCAGCAGTTTAGGGACAGGGGGCTTACAGCCCCAGCATTTT; cdr3_aa: CASSLGTGGLQPQHF
d_call: NA; v_call: TRBV7-2; j_call: TRBJ2-3; clone_size: NA; cdr3_nt: TGTGCCAGCAGCACTCAGCGGAGCACAGATACGCAGTATTTT; cdr3_aa: CASSTQRSTDTQYF
d_call: NA; v_call: TRBV7-9; j_call: TRBJ2-5; clone_size: few; cdr3_nt: TGTGCCAGCAGCGGGACTTTTCAAGAGACCCAGTACTTC; cdr3_aa: CASSGTFQETQYF
d_call: NA; v_call: TRBV12-3/TRBV12-4; j_call: TRBJ2-4; clone_size: many; cdr3_nt: TGTGCCAGCAGTCTGTCTGGTCCAATAGCCAAAAACATTCAGTACTTC; cdr3_aa: CASSLSGPIAKNIQYF
d_call: NA; v_call: TRBV6-6; j_call: TRBJ1-5; clone_size: few; cdr3_nt: TGTGCCAGCAGTAAGACCACGTCGACCACAATTGGTCAGAATCAGCCCCAGCATTTT; cdr3_aa: CASSKTTSTTIGQNQPQHF
d_call: NA; v_call: TRBV28; j_call: TRBJ2-1; clone_size: few; cdr3_nt: TGTGCCAGCAGCAATAGGGGGGGGGATGAGCAGTTCTTC; cdr3_aa: CASSNRGGDEQFF
d_call: NA; v_call: TRBV14; j_call: TRBJ2-3; clone_size: NA; cdr3_nt: TGTGCCAGCAGCCAGGCTCGTCCTCCAGATACGCAGTATTTT; cdr3_aa: CASSQARPPDTQYF
d_call: NA; v_call: TRBV11-3; j_call: TRBJ2-3; clone_size: NA; cdr3_nt: TGTGCCAGCAGCTTAGAGGGGACGTCCAGCACAGATACGCAGTATTTT; cdr3_aa: CASSLEGTSSTDTQYF
d_call: NA; v_call: TRBV28; j_call: TRBJ1-4; clone_size: few; cdr3_nt: TGTGCCGCGATGGGGGGGCAGACTAATGAAAAACTGTTTTTT; cdr3_aa: CAAMGGQTNEKLFF
d_call: NA; v_call: TRBV9; j_call: TRBJ1-5; clone_size: NA; cdr3_nt: TGTGCCAGCAGCGCCCTTCTCCCCGGGTCTCAGCCCCAGCATTTT; cdr3_aa: CASSALLPGSQPQHF
d_call: TRBD1; v_call: TRBV27; j_call: TRBJ2-2; clone_size: few; cdr3_nt: TGTGCCAGCAGTTTAGACAGGGGGCGGCTAGCCGGGGAGCTGTTTTTT; cdr3_aa: CASSLDRGRLAGELFF
d_call: TRBD2; v_call: TRBV19; j_call: TRBJ2-1; clone_size: few; cdr3_nt: TGTGCCAGTAGTATAAACCCCTGGTGGCGGGAGGACAATGAGCAGTTCTTC; cdr3_aa: CASSINPWWREDNEQFF
d_call: NA; v_call: TRBV6-2/TRBV6-3; j_call: TRBJ2-7; clone_size: NA; cdr3_nt: TGTGCCAGCAGCAGGCAGGGGACTTTTGCCTACGAGCAGTACTTC; cdr3_aa: CASSRQGTFAYEQYF
d_call: NA; v_call: TRBV7-8; j_call: TRBJ2-5; clone_size: NA; cdr3_nt: TGTGCCAGCAGCTCGGGGGCGGGACGGCAAGAGACCCAGTACTTC; cdr3_aa: CASSSGAGRQETQYF
d_call: NA; v_call: TRBV7-9; j_call: TRBJ1-3; clone_size: many; cdr3_nt: TGTGCCAGCAGCCCACCGACATTCTCTGGAAACACCATATATTTT; cdr3_aa: CASSPPTFSGNTIYF
d_call: NA; v_call: TRBV20-1; j_call: TRBJ1-6; clone_size: NA; cdr3_nt: TGCAGTGCGGCGGGGGCAGGGGACTATAATTCACCCCTCCACTTT; cdr3_aa: CSAAGAGDYNSPLHF
d_call: NA; v_call: TRBV27; j_call: TRBJ1-1; clone_size: NA; cdr3_nt: TGTGCCAGCAGTTTAAAGATGAACACTGAAGCTTTCTTT; cdr3_aa: CASSLKMNTEAFF
d_call: NA; v_call: TRBV6-5; j_call: TRBJ1-3; clone_size: NA; cdr3_nt: TGTGCCAGCACTTCGGATCTCTTCTCTGGAAACACCATATATTTT; cdr3_aa: CASTSDLFSGNTIYF
d_call: NA; v_call: TRBV18; j_call: TRBJ2-7; clone_size: few; cdr3_nt: TGTGCCAGCTCACCACCTTCTGCGGTTTACGAGCAGTACTTC; cdr3_aa: CASSPPSAVYEQYF
d_call: NA; v_call: TRBV27; j_call: TRBJ1-1; clone_size: NA; cdr3_nt: TGTGCCAGCATGCGAGCAGGTTTCATGAACACTGAAGCTTTCTTT; cdr3_aa: CASMRAGFMNTEAFF
d_call: TRBD2; v_call: TRBV27; j_call: TRBJ2-5; clone_size: NA; cdr3_nt: TGTGCCAGCAGTTTAAATCCCCCTCAGCGGGGCTTCCAAGAGACCCAGTACTTC; cdr3_aa: CASSLNPPQRGFQETQYF
d_call: TRBD2; v_call: TRBV19; j_call: TRBJ2-5; clone_size: NA; cdr3_nt: TGTGCCAGTAGTTCCTCCCTAGCGGTCTTTGGGGAGACCCAGTACTTC; cdr3_aa: CASSSSLAVFGETQYF
d_call: NA; v_call: TRBV7-9; j_call: TRBJ2-5; clone_size: many; cdr3_nt: TGTGCCAGCAGCTTAGTGGCCTATGAGACCCAGTACTTC; cdr3_aa: CASSLVAYETQYF
d_call: NA; v_call: TRBV6-5; j_call: TRBJ2-2; clone_size: few; cdr3_nt: TGTGCCAGCACCGCAGGCTTCACCGGGGAGCTGTTTTTT; cdr3_aa: CASTAGFTGELFF
d_call: NA; v_call: TRBV4-3; j_call: TRBJ2-2; clone_size: NA; cdr3_nt: TGCGCCAGCAGCCAAGACCATTTCACCGGGGAGCTGTTTTTT; cdr3_aa: CASSQDHFTGELFF
d_call: NA; v_call: TRBV6-1; j_call: TRBJ1-3; clone_size: NA; cdr3_nt: TGTGCCAGCAGTCCGCAATCTCCGGGGAGGAGGACTGGAAACACCATATATTTT; cdr3_aa: CASSPQSPGRRTGNTIYF
d_call: NA; v_call: TRBV20-1; j_call: TRBJ2-3; clone_size: few; cdr3_nt: TGCAGTGCTAGAGATCCCCCAGGGTCAGATACGCAGTATTTT; cdr3_aa: CSARDPPGSDTQYF
d_call: NA; v_call: TRBV2; j_call: TRBJ2-5; clone_size: NA; cdr3_nt: TGTGCCAGCAGTGAAAGCCCGGGAGTTGGGTTAGGAGAGACCCAGTACTTC; cdr3_aa: CASSESPGVGLGETQYF
d_call: TRBD2; v_call: TRBV6-1; j_call: TRBJ2-1; clone_size: NA; cdr3_nt: TGTGCCAGCAGACTAGCGGGGCGGGGTGAGCAGTTCTTC; cdr3_aa: CASRLAGRGEQFF